This T cell receptor beta chain was recorded in a study of blood T cell repertoires in COVID-19. Study-level information: Sites in the United States, Italy and Spain provided acute and convalescent COVID-19 samples.

In the source study's methods: It was from reference gene primer amplification that nucleated cell counts were estimated. Only in-frame clones appear in the TCRdb table, and some are missing; sequencing was by immunoSEQ multiplex PCR. V, J and clone size derive from that table, while D and trimming were established from the DNA sequence. The sample has 250,000 to 300,000 clones, 80% to 90% seen once. V dropped 10 bases and J dropped 0 bases, with 16 bases sitting between them. Germline values: CDR1 SGHAT, CDR2 FQDESV (reference sequence). The CDR3 is made up of 14 amino acids. The J gene is TRBJ2-7, the V gene TRBV11-1; D perhaps matches TRBD1 (5 bases). This clonotype was obtained from a man in his 60s with acute or convalescent COVID-19. The specimen sequenced was peripheral blood. The DNA of the CDR3 is TGTGCCACCCTCGTTCAGGGCTACTCCTACGAGCAGTACTTC. Protein product: CATLVQGYSYEQYF. Looking up the rest from reference TRBV11-1 and TRBJ2-7 gives the full variable domain: EAEVAQSPRYKITEKSQAVAFWCDPISGHATLYWYRQILGQGPELLVQFQDESVVDDSQLPKDRFSAERLKGVDSTLKIQPAELGDSAMYLCATLVQGYSYEQYFGPGTRLTVT.